Below are 9 T cell receptor beta chains sequenced from a single sample in a study of blood T cell repertoires in COVID-19. Assay used: immunoSEQ multiplex PCR; TCRdb lists only in-frame clones, some missing. The data show approximately 280,000 clones, 65% to 90% seen once. The sample taken for sequencing was peripheral blood. Every receptor here comes from a man aged 50-60 years with active or convalescent COVID-19.

This chain links TRBV19 with TRBJ1-2; D may be TRBD1 (5 bases). V lost 7 bases, J lost 6 bases, and 18 bases lay in between. The CDR3 runs 14 residues. The germline gives CDR1 LNHDA, CDR2 SQIVND (reference sequence). The CDR3 nucleotides are TGTGCCAGTACCACGCCGGGGGGATCTGATGGCTACACCTTC. Translated: CASTTPGGSDGYTF.

This clone was observed a few times. J is TRBJ1-1 and V is TRBV28, with a possible D match to TRBD1 (5 bases). Germline loops: CDR1 MDHEN, CDR2 SYDVKM. This CDR3 comprises 14 residues. Between the trimmed V and J ends, which lost 5 bases and 1 base, there was a span of 11 bases. The CDR3 reads CASSPGLPNTEAFF. CDR3 bases: TGTGCCAGCAGTCCAGGGCTTCCGAACACTGAAGCTTTCTTT.

The chain uses TRBV29-1 and TRBJ2-3, with 10 bases identical to TRBD2. Per the germline V gene, CDR1 is SQVTM and CDR2 is ANQGSEA. Losses at the gene ends were 6 bases for V and 4 bases for J; bases not matched to a gene: 7. The CDR3 has 14 residues. This CDR3 reads CSVGLAGASDTQYF. CDR3 DNA: TGCAGCGTAGGGCTAGCGGGAGCATCAGATACGCAGTATTTT.

The chain combines TRBV3-1 (or the pseudogene TRBV3-2) with TRBJ2-4; D perhaps matches TRBD2 (5 bases). The CDR3 consists of 18 residues. Trimming removed 0 bases at V and 0 bases at J, with 15 bases between. Germline V gives CDR1 LGHDT, CDR2 YNNKEL (reference sequence). The CDR3: CASSQDLASTTAKNIQYF. DNA for the CDR3: TGTGCCAGCAGCCAAGATCTGGCTAGCACGACAGCCAAAAACATTCAGTACTTC.

This chain joins TRBV19 and TRBJ1-4; 7 bases fit TRBD1. The CDR3 covers 15 residues. Germline V gene data show CDR1 as LNHDA and CDR2 as SQIVND (reference sequence). The junction had 12 bases not matched to a gene; V was cut back by 4 bases and J by 10 bases. CDR3 region: CASSTQTGLSGKLFF. The CDR3 nucleotides read TGTGCCAGTAGTACCCAGACAGGGCTTTCGGGAAAACTGTTTTTT.

V is TRBV11-2 and J is TRBJ2-1; weak D call: TRBD2 (5 bases). CDR3 size: 17 residues. Germline V lookup: CDR1 SGHAT, CDR2 FQNNGV. Trimming removed 1 base at V and 3 bases at J, with 16 bases between. CDR3 protein: CASSLGGAGNHYNEQFF. CDR3 DNA: TGTGCCAGCAGCTTAGGCGGAGCCGGGAACCACTACAATGAGCAGTTCTTC.

This clone was seen just once. The V call is TRBV7-2, the J call TRBJ1-2; weak D call: TRBD1 (6 bases). V lost 5 bases and J lost 3, with 13 bases in between. This CDR3 spans 14 amino acids. Germline values: CDR1 SGHTA, CDR2 FQGNSA. The CDR3 loop reads CASSLKGGYYGYTF. The CDR3 coding sequence is TGTGCCAGCAGCCTAAAGGGGGGGTACTATGGCTACACCTTC.

The chain links TRBV19 to TRBJ2-7, with a tentative D call TRBD1 (6 bases). The CDR3 sequence is 15 residues long. V lost 7 bases and J lost 2, with 18 bases in between. The germline CDR1 and CDR2 sequences are LNHDA and SQIVND (reference sequence). In DNA, the CDR3 is TGTGCCAGTAAAAGGACAGCCGCTGGGGCCTACGAGCAGTACTTC. Translated, it gives CASKRTAAGAYEQYF.

With regard to this clone: Other nucleotide sequences from this sample produce the same CDR3. The rearrangement joins TRBV18 to TRBJ1-2; 11 bases line up with TRBD1. Germline V gives CDR1 KGHSH, CDR2 LQKENI. The CDR3 has 15 amino acids. V trimming: 3 bases; J trimming: 2 bases; junction bases outside the gene matches: 2. The DNA for the CDR3 is TGTGCCAGCTCACCGGGACAGGGGGGGAACTATGGCTACACCTTC. Residues: CASSPGQGGNYGYTF.